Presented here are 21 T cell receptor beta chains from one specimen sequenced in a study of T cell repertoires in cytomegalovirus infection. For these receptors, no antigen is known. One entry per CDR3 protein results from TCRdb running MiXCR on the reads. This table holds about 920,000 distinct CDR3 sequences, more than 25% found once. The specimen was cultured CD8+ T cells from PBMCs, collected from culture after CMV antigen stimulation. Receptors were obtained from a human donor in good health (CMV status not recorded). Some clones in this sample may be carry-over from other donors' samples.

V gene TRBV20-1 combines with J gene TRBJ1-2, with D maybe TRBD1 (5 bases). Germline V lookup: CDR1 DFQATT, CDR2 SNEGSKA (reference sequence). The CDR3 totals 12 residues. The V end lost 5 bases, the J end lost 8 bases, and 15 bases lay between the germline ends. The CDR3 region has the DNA TGCAGTGCTGAAGACAGCTGGCGGGGCTACACCTTC. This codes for CSAEDSWRGYTF.

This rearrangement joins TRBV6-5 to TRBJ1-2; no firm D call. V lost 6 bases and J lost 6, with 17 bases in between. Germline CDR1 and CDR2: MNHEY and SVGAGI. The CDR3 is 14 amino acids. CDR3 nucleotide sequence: TGTGCCAGCAGCGAGCTGTATTCATTGGATGGCTACACCTTC. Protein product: CASSELYSLDGYTF.

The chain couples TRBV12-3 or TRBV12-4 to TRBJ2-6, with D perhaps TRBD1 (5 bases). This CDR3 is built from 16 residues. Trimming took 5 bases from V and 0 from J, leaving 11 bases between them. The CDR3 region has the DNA TGTGCCAGCAGTCCCATTGACAGCTCTGGGGCCAACGTCCTGACTTTC. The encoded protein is CASSPIDSSGANVLTF.

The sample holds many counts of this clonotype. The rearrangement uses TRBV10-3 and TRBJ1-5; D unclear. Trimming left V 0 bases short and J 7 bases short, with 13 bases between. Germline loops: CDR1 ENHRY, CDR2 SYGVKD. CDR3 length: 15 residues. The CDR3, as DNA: TGTGCCATCAGTGAGTCTTCTGGCTTGGGGCAGCCCCAGCATTTT. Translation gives CAISESSGLGQPQHF.

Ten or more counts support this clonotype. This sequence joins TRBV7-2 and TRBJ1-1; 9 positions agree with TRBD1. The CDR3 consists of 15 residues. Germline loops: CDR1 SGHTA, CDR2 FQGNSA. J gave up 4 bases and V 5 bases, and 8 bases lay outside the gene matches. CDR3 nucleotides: TGTGCCAGCAGCCCTTGGACAGGGGAGAGCACTGAAGCTTTCTTT. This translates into CASSPWTGESTEAFF.

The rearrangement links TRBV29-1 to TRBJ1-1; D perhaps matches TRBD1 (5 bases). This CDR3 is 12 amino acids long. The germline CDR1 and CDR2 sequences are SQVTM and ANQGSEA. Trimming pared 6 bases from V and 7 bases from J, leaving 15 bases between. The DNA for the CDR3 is TGCAGCGTACCCCAGGGAAAGGGTGAAGCTTTCTTT. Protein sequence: CSVPQGKGEAFF.

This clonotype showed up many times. The CDR3 spells CASSLLPGGQEPLHF. CDR3 DNA: TGTGCCAGCAGCTTACTTCCGGGGGGCCAGGAGCCCCTCCACTTT. The rearrangement links TRBV7-6 to TRBJ1-6; a weak D match, TRBD1 (6 bases). CDR3 length: 15 amino acids. CDR1 and CDR2 from the germline V gene are SGHVS and FNYEAQ. With 2 bases removed from V and 13 bases from J, the gap between germline ends came to 18 bases. The full variable domain, rest sourced from reference TRBV7-6 and TRBJ1-6, is GAGVSQSPRYKVTKRGQDVALRCDPISGHVSLYWYRQALGQGPEFLTYFNYEAQQDKSGLPNDRFSAERPEGSISTLTIQRTEQRDSAMYRCASSLLPGGQEPLHFGNGTRLTVT.

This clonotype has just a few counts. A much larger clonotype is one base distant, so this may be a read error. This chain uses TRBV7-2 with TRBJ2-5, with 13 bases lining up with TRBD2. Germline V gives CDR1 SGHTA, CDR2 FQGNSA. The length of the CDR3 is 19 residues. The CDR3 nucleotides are TGTGCCAGCAGCCCGGGGCCCTGGAGACTAGCGGGGGGCCAAGAGACCCGGTACTTC. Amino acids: CASSPGPWRLAGGQETRYF.

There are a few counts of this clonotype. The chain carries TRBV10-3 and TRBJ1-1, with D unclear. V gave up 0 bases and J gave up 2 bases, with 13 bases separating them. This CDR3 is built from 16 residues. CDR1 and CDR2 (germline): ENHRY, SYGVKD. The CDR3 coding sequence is TGTGCCATCAGTGAGTCGGGCTCTTCCCTTAACACTGAAGCTTTCTTT. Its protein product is CAISESGSSLNTEAFF.

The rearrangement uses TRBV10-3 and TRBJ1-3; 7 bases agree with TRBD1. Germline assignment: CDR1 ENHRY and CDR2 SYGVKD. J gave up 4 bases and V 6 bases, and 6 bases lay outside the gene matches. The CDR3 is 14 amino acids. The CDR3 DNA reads TGTGCCATCAGGACGGGACAGAAAGGAAACACCATATATTTT. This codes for CAIRTGQKGNTIYF.

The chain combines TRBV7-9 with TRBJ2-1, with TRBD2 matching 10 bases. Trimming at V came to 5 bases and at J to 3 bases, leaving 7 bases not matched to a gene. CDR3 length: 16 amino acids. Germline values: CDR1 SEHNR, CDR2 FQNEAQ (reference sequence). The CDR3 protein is CASSPVASGGYNEQFF. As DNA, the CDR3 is TGTGCCAGCAGCCCAGTTGCTAGCGGGGGCTACAATGAGCAGTTCTTC.

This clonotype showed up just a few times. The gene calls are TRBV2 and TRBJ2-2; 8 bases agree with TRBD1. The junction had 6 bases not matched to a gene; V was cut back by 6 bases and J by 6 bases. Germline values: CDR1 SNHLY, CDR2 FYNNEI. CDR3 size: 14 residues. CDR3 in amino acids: CASSIVQGAGELFF. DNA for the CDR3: TGTGCCAGCAGCATTGTACAGGGGGCCGGGGAGCTGTTTTTT.

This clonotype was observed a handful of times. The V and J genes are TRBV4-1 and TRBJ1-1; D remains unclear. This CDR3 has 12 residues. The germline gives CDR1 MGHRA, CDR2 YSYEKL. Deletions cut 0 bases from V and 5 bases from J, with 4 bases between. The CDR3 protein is CASSQDWTEAFF. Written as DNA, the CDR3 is TGCGCCAGCAGCCAAGATTGGACTGAAGCTTTCTTT.

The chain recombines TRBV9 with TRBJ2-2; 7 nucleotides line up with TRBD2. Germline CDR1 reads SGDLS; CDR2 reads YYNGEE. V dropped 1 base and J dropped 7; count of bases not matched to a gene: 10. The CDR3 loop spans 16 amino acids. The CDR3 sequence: CASSVRRGGDDGELFF. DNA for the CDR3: TGTGCCAGCAGCGTAAGAAGGGGAGGGGACGACGGGGAGCTGTTTTTT.

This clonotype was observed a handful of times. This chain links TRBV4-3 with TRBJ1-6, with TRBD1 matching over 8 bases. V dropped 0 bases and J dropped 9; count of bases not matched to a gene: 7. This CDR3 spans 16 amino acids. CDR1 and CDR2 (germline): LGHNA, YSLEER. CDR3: CASSQEPDRGGSPLHF. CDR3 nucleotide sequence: TGCGCCAGCAGCCAAGAACCTGACAGGGGTGGTTCACCCCTCCACTTT.

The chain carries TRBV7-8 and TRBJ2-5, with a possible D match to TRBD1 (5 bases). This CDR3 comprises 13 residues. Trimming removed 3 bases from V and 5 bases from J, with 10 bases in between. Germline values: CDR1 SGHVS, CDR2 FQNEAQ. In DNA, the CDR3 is TGTGCCAGCAGCTTTAACAGGATCGAGACCCAGTACTTC. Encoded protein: CASSFNRIETQYF.

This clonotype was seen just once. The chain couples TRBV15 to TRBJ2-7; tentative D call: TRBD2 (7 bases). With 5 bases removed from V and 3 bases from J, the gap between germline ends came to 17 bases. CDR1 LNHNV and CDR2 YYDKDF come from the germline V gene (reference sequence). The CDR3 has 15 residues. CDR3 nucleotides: TGTGCCACCAGCTGGGGGGGGACAACAAGCTACGAGCAGTACTTC. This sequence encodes CATSWGGTTSYEQYF.

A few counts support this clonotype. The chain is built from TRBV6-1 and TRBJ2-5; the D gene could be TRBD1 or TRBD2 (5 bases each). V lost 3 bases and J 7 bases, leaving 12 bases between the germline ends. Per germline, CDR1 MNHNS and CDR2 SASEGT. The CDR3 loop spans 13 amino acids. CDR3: CASSEWGFATQYF. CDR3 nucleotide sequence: TGTGCCAGCAGTGAGTGGGGGTTTGCGACCCAGTACTTC.

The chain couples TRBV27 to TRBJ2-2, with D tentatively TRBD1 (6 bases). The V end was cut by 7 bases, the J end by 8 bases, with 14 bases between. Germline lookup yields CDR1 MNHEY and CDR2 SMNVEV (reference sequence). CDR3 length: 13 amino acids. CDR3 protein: CASKGGLTGELFF. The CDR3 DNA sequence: TGTGCCAGCAAAGGGGGTCTGACTGGGGAGCTGTTTTTT.

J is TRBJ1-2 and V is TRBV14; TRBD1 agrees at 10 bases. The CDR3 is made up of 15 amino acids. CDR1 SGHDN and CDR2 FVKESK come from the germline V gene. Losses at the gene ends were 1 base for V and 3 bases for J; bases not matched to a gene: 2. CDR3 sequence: CASSQGDRGYYGYTF. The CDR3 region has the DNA TGTGCCAGCAGCCAAGGGGACAGGGGCTACTATGGCTACACCTTC.

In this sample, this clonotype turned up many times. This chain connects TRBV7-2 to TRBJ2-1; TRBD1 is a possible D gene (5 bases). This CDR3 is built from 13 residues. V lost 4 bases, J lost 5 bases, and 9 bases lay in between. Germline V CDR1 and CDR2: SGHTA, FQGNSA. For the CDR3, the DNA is TGTGCCAGCAGCTGGACAAGTAACAATGAGCAGTTCTTC. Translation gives CASSWTSNNEQFF.